The 17 T cell receptor beta chains presented below share a single source sample, sequenced in a study of blood T cell repertoires in COVID-19. Sequenced by immunoSEQ multiplex PCR; TCRdb stores in-frame clones only, minus some. The table lists roughly 500,000 clones, 80% to 90% of them singletons. The specimen sequenced was peripheral blood. The origin of the receptors is a human donor in a cohort sampled during active COVID-19.

Here the CDR3 reads CASSPGQGITETQYF. The CDR3 DNA reads TGTGCCAGCTCACCGGGGCAGGGGATAACCGAGACCCAGTACTTC. This chain joins TRBV18 and TRBJ2-5; tentatively, D is TRBD1 (6 bases). The V gene lost 3 bases and the J gene lost 5 bases, with 16 bases spanning the gap. This CDR3 region has 15 residues. Germline assignment: CDR1 KGHSH and CDR2 LQKENI.

The rearrangement links TRBV5-4 to TRBJ1-2; 8 nucleotides agree with TRBD1. The length of the CDR3 is 15 residues. Germline V lookup: CDR1 SGHNT, CDR2 YYREEE (reference sequence). V shed 2 bases and J 2 bases; nucleotides not matched to a gene: 5. The CDR3 here is CASSLRTGQNYGYTF. The CDR3 nucleotides read TGTGCCAGCAGCTTACGGACAGGGCAGAACTATGGCTACACCTTC.

V usage is TRBV3-1 (or the pseudogene TRBV3-2) and J usage is TRBJ1-4; unclear D gene. The germline V and J ends were trimmed by 5 bases and 0 bases, with 10 bases remaining between them. Germline assignment: CDR1 LGHDT and CDR2 YNNKEL (reference sequence). CDR3 length equals 15 residues. The CDR3 loop reads CASSARSTTNEKLFF. CDR3 sequence (DNA): TGTGCCAGCAGCGCCCGGAGCACAACTAATGAAAAACTGTTTTTT.

V usage is TRBV7-3 and J usage is TRBJ2-5, with TRBD2 matching over 11 bases. Germline CDR1 and CDR2: SGHTA and FQGTGA. The CDR3 sequence is 17 residues long. Germline trimming cut 2 bases from V and 4 bases from J; bases unmatched to any gene: 9. In nucleotides, the CDR3 is TGTGCCAGCAGCTTATTCAGGCTAGCGGGAGGTCTAGAGACCCAGTACTTC. Protein: CASSLFRLAGGLETQYF. The full variable domain, with the rest looked up from reference TRBV7-3 and TRBJ2-5, is GAGVSQTPSNKVTEKGKYVELRCDPISGHTALYWYRQSLGQGPEFLIYFQGTGAADDSGLPNDRFFAVRPEGSVSTLKIQRTERGDSAVYLCASSLFRLAGGLETQYFGPGTRLLVL.

V and J are TRBV7-8 and TRBJ1-2; 7 bases are a match to TRBD1. The CDR3 is 15 residues long. Trimming cost V 0 bases and J 10 bases; bases outside gene matches: 11. Germline loops: CDR1 SGHVS, CDR2 FQNEAQ. The CDR3 DNA follows: TGTGCCAGCAGCTTAGCGGGGTTGGCAGGGGGTGACTACACCTTC. It encodes CASSLAGLAGGDYTF.

The chain employs TRBV6-5 and TRBJ2-1, with 7 nucleotides matching TRBD2. J gave up 8 bases and V 8 bases, and 12 bases lay outside the gene matches. The V gene's germline CDR1 is MNHEY and CDR2 SVGAGI. CDR3 length: 14 residues. The CDR3 nucleotides are TGTGCCAGCGCGTGGGAGGGCCAATTCGATGAGCAGTTCTTC. It specifies CASAWEGQFDEQFF.

A few counts support this clone. The V gene is TRBV19, the J gene TRBJ1-1; D uncertain. Germline CDR1 reads LNHDA; CDR2 reads SQIVND (reference sequence). This CDR3 region has 17 residues. V was cut by 5 bases and J by 1 base, with 20 bases left in between. The CDR3 sequence is CASSSGPGGIWNTEAFF. Written as DNA, the CDR3 is TGTGCCAGTAGTTCGGGCCCCGGAGGGATCTGGAACACTGAAGCTTTCTTT.

CDR3 DNA sequence: TGTGCCAGCAGAAAAACAGGGGGCAATGGCTACACCTTC. Protein product: CASRKTGGNGYTF. The genes are TRBV9 and TRBJ1-2; 9 bases align to TRBD1. CDR3 length: 13 amino acids. J gave up 6 bases and V 5 bases, and 5 bases lay outside the gene matches. The V gene's germline CDR1 is SGDLS and CDR2 YYNGEE.

The J gene is TRBJ1-2, the V gene TRBV5-5; TRBD1 agrees at 7 bases. The CDR3 spans 16 residues. V was pared by 2 bases and J by 2 bases, with 9 bases of the junction left unmatched. Germline V gene sequence: CDR1 SGHKS, CDR2 YYEKEE (reference sequence). Written as DNA, the CDR3 is TGTGCCAGCAGCTTTACCGGGACAGTTACCAACTATGGCTACACCTTC. The encoded protein is CASSFTGTVTNYGYTF.

This clone has only a few counts. The V call is TRBV27, the J call TRBJ1-1, with D possibly being TRBD1 (5 bases). The CDR3 totals 15 residues. Per the germline V gene, CDR1 is MNHEY and CDR2 is SMNVEV (reference sequence). The ends were cut back, 0 bases at V and 7 bases at J, with 15 bases in the middle. The DNA of the CDR3 is TGTGCCAGCAGTTTATCGCCACAGGACGTGGATGAAGCTTTCTTT. This translates into CASSLSPQDVDEAFF.

This chain uses TRBV4-2 with TRBJ2-3, with 10 bases identical to TRBD2. V gave up 1 base and J gave up 5 bases; unmatched junction bases: 6. Per germline, CDR1 LGHNA and CDR2 YNFKEQ. The CDR3 runs 16 residues. In DNA, the CDR3 is TGTGCCAGCAGCCAAGCATGGCTAGCGGGAGAAGATACGCAGTATTTT. It codes for CASSQAWLAGEDTQYF.

This clone appeared a few times. The chain combines TRBV23-1 with TRBJ2-6; D unclear. TRBV23-1 is sorted into the ORF group, with uncertain function. Trimming removed 7 bases from V and 2 bases from J, with 3 bases in between. CDR3 size: 12 residues. DNA of the CDR3: TGCGCCAGCAACACTGGGGCCAACGTCCTGACTTTC. Amino acids: CASNTGANVLTF.

With regard to this clone: Other DNA sequences of this sample code for an identical CDR3. The chain uses TRBV30 and TRBJ2-5; D unresolved. CDR3 length: 14 amino acids. CDR1 is GTSNPN and CDR2 is SVGIG in the germline V gene (reference sequence). V was cut by 3 bases and J by 0 bases, with 11 bases left in between. CDR3 nucleotides: TGTGCCTGGAGCGTAGGTGGAGACCAAGAGACCCAGTACTTC. It yields the protein CAWSVGGDQETQYF.

The genes are TRBV5-1 and TRBJ1-1; 7 bases are shared with TRBD1. J was trimmed by 0 bases and V by 3 bases; bases with no gene match: 8. Germline V CDR1 and CDR2: SGHRS, YFSETQ. CDR3 length: 16 residues. CDR3 bases: TGCGCCAGCAGCTCGGGACAGCTAACCATGAACACTGAAGCTTTCTTT. Encoded protein: CASSSGQLTMNTEAFF.

This chain links TRBV6-5 with TRBJ2-7, with a tentative D call TRBD2 (5 bases). The CDR3 consists of 13 residues. V was shortened by 6 bases and J by 4 bases, with 13 bases between the two germline ends. CDR1 and CDR2 from the germline V gene are MNHEY and SVGAGI. The CDR3 sequence is CASRAGNLYEQYF. Written as DNA, the CDR3 is TGTGCCAGCAGAGCCGGGAACCTATACGAGCAGTACTTC.

The rearrangement links TRBV27 to TRBJ2-5; 7 positions match TRBD1. This CDR3 comprises 16 residues. From germline, CDR1 is MNHEY and CDR2 SMNVEV (reference sequence). V lost 4 bases, J lost 2 bases, and 10 bases stayed unmatched. CDR3 in amino acids: CASSSPNPGGQETQYF. The CDR3, as DNA: TGTGCCAGCAGTTCGCCTAATCCAGGGGGTCAAGAGACCCAGTACTTC.

V usage is TRBV14 and J usage is TRBJ2-1, with a weak D call TRBD2 (5 bases). The V end was cut by 1 base, the J end by 9 bases, with 10 bases between. Germline CDR1 and CDR2: SGHDN and FVKESK. The CDR3 contains 13 residues. CDR3 sequence reads: CASSQVPSSEQFF. The CDR3 DNA is TGTGCCAGCAGCCAAGTCCCTAGCAGTGAGCAGTTCTTC. The full variable domain, its missing parts supplied by reference TRBV14 and TRBJ2-1, is EAGVTQFPSHSVIEKGQTVTLRCDPISGHDNLYWYRRVMGKEIKFLLHFVKESKQDESGMPNNRFLAERTGGTYSTLKVQPAELEDSGVYFCASSQVPSSEQFFGPGTRLTVL.